This T cell receptor (beta chain) comes out of a study of control samples from healthy donors and cancer patients (TCRdb year 2020). Preparation of the library involved the immunoSEQ multiplex PCR assay. In its TCRdb copy, this immuneACCESS table keeps in-frame sequences only and misses some clones. Where compared with another copy, unresolved V genes explain less than half of these, and the others have no known cause. Present in this sample are roughly 130,000 clones, more than 80% of which were seen just once. Of the sample, 2% to 3% is held by the ten largest clones. Concerning this clone: What this receptor recognizes is not known. The record has no base qualities; no much larger clone is one base away.

Inclusive of the bounding cysteine and phenylalanine, the CDR3 is 12 residues long. Of all the DNA, just the CDR3 is kept, 36 bases in frame from base 1. This TCR was sampled from a man aged 18 to 30 in good health. The sequencing sample was made of blood. The chain employs TRBV12-2 and TRBJ1-2. TRBV12-2 is reported as a pseudogene. This receptor has the CDR3 CASRTPDKGYTF. The DNA is TGTGCAAGCCGTACCCCCGATAAAGGCTACACCTTC.